Presented here are 2 T cell receptor beta chains from one specimen sequenced in a study of blood T cell repertoires in COVID-19. Clones were sequenced by immunoSEQ multiplex PCR, and TCRdb holds only the in-frame ones, with some missing. This repertoire shows some 280,000 clones, around four fifths found once; its top ten account for about 4%. The sequenced material came from peripheral blood. The receptors here all came from a woman aged 50 to 60 with active or convalescent COVID-19.

V and J are TRBV10-2 and TRBJ1-2; TRBD1 matches at 7 bases. J gave up 4 bases and V 4 bases, and 3 bases lay outside the gene matches. Germline-derived CDR1 and CDR2 are WSHSY and SAAADI. The CDR3 sequence is 13 residues long. The CDR3 loop is CASSGRGSYGYTF. The CDR3 DNA follows: TGCGCCAGCAGTGGCAGGGGGAGCTATGGCTACACCTTC.

This chain joins TRBV5-1 and TRBJ2-1, with a weak D call TRBD2 (6 bases). This CDR3 region has 16 residues. Germline CDR1 SGHRS, CDR2 YFSETQ. V lost 7 bases and J lost 0, with 17 bases in between. The CDR3 sequence: CASRGSGRTSYNEQFF. The CDR3, as DNA: TGCGCCAGCCGAGGAAGCGGGCGAACCTCCTACAATGAGCAGTTCTTC.